This note documents a single TCR beta chain sequence. The antigen remains unidentified. The data belong to a study of blood T cells in healthy people across ages. Study-level findings and limits: Comparison with aged donors showed that long-lived donors had more naive CD4+ cells and higher diversity. Naive and antigen-experienced cells were not separated, limiting conclusive comparison.

The authors ran a second PCR of about 6 to 11 cycles using a sample-barcoded 5' primer and a J-beta primer mix. TCRdb analysed the 5' RACE reads with MiXCR anew, one entry per CDR3 protein. The data show some 800,000 distinct CDR3 sequences, with 44% seen just once and about a fifth held by the top ten. Sequencing was carried out using blood. This clonotype originated in a man aged 55-75 years in good health.

CDR3 nucleotides: TGCAGTGCTAGAACGGGTGGAGGGAGTACCTATGGCTACACCTTC. This codes for CSARTGGGSTYGYTF. J is TRBJ1-2 and V is TRBV20-1; D gene unclear. CDR3 size: 15 residues. Trimming removed 2 bases from V and 4 bases from J, with 17 bases in between. CDR1 is DFQATT and CDR2 is SNEGSKA in the germline V gene (reference sequence).